The 13 T cell receptor gamma chains below come from one sample, sequenced in a study of gamma delta lymphoproliferative disorders and STAT genes. The receptor sequences were amplified from genomic DNA of peripheral blood mononuclear cells. With CATT, TCRdb re-called clones from the multiplex PCR reads. The data contain thousands of gamma-chain clones, about 7.7% of them singletons. The sequencing input was blood. The receptors come from a human donor in good health.

This clone was seen ten or more times. The V gene is TRGV8, the J gene TRGJ1 or TRGJ2. The J gene, absent from TCRdb, was called here by matching the DNA to germline. Germline trimming cut 2 bases from V and 4 bases from J; bases unmatched to any gene: 8. Germline V gene sequence: CDR1 VENAVY, CDR2 YDSYNSRV. The CDR3 extends over 14 amino acids. The CDR3 DNA is TGTGCCACCTGGGATATCAAGGGATATTATAAGAAACTCTTT. It specifies CATWDIKGYYKKLF.

By sample fraction, this clone is medium-sized (0.01 to 0.1%). Here the CDR3 reads CAAWEIYYKKLF. The CDR3 DNA follows: TGTGCTGCGTGGGAAATTTATTATAAGAAACTCTTT. The chain recombines TRGV10 with TRGJ1 or TRGJ2. Here the J gene came from matching the DNA to germline, since TCRdb omits it. Being an ORF, TRGV10 has a function that is uncertain. V shed 8 bases and J 3 bases; nucleotides not matched to a gene: 5. This CDR3 is built from 12 residues.

By share, this clone ranks as medium-sized. The chain employs TRGV10 and TRGJ1 or TRGJ2. TCRdb lists no J gene, so it was determined here by aligning the DNA to germline. TRGV10 is known as an ORF, though its function is uncertain. Trimming at V came to 8 bases and at J to 0 bases, leaving 8 bases not matched to a gene. The CDR3 consists of 14 residues. The CDR3 is CAAWDRPNYYKKLF. CDR3 nucleotides: TGTGCTGCGTGGGATCGCCCGAATTATTATAAGAAACTCTTT.

CDR3 loop: CATWDTPPPGPRDYYKKLF. CDR3 coding DNA: TGTGCCACCTGGGATACCCCCCCCCCTGGCCCCCGTGATTATTATAAGAAACTCTTT. This rearrangement joins TRGV8 to TRGJ1 or TRGJ2. The J gene was not available in TCRdb and was assigned here by matching the DNA to germline segments. The CDR3 loop spans 19 amino acids. Germline CDR1 VENAVY, CDR2 YDSYNSRV. V gave up 2 bases and J gave up 2 bases; unmatched junction bases: 21.

This clone is labeled as medium-sized. The CDR3 is CAAWGQNYYKKLF. The CDR3 nucleotides are TGTGCTGCGTGGGGCCAGAATTATTATAAGAAACTCTTT. V usage is TRGV10 and J usage is TRGJ1 or TRGJ2. TCRdb carries no J gene annotation; the J gene was assigned here by matching the DNA with germline. TRGV10 carries the ORF label, with uncertain function. The CDR3 contains 13 residues. J gave up 0 bases and V 8 bases, and 5 bases lay outside the gene matches.

This clone was counted many times. This chain links TRGV2 with TRGJ1 or TRGJ2. The J gene comes from matching the DNA to germline here; TCRdb lacks it. Trimming cost V 0 bases and J 3 bases; bases outside gene matches: 11. The CDR3 consists of 16 residues. From germline, CDR1 is EGSNGY and CDR2 YDSYNSKV. CDR3 in DNA: TGTGCCACCTGGGACGGGCCCCTCCCCCCTTATTATAAGAAACTCTTT. It encodes CATWDGPLPPYYKKLF.

This clone is medium-sized. The chain has TRGV10 and TRGJP1. TCRdb supplies no J gene; here it was assigned by aligning the nucleotide sequence to germline. TRGV10 counts as an open reading frame of uncertain function. V lost 8 bases and J lost 3; bases outside the gene matches: 4. CDR3 length: 13 residues. CDR3 amino acids: CAAWDSTGWFKIF. The CDR3 DNA is TGTGCTGCGTGGGATTCCACTGGTTGGTTCAAGATATTT.

The table lists this clone with a few counts. The chain employs TRGV9 and TRGJ1 or TRGJ2. Here the J gene came from matching the DNA to germline, since TCRdb omits it. This CDR3 is 15 amino acids long. V was clipped by 0 bases and J by 5 bases; unmatched bases: 10. Germline values: CDR1 GITISATS, CDR2 ISYDGTV (reference sequence). Here the CDR3 DNA reads TGTGCCTTGTGGGAGGTGCAAGGGTGGGATTATAAGAAACTCTTT. Translated: CALWEVQGWDYKKLF.

Only a few counts were recorded for this clone. This chain connects TRGV5 to TRGJ1 or TRGJ2. As TCRdb names no J gene, one was assigned here on the basis of a DNA match to germline. The CDR3 runs 12 residues. Germline-derived CDR1 and CDR2 are VINAFY and YDVSNSKD. The trim removed 3 bases at V and 5 bases at J, leaving 4 bases unmatched. The CDR3 is CATWDFDYKKLF. DNA of the CDR3: TGTGCCACCTGGGACTTCGATTATAAGAAACTCTTT.

This clone is medium-sized by share. Here the CDR3 DNA reads TGTGCCACCTGGGACAGGCGGTATTGTAGTGATTGGATCAAGACGTTT. This codes for CATWDRRYCSDWIKTF. V usage is TRGV3 and J usage is TRGJP2. Here the J gene came from matching the DNA to germline, since TCRdb omits it. Germline values: CDR1 VTNTFY, CDR2 YDVSTARD (reference sequence). The CDR3 runs 16 residues. Germline trimming cut 0 bases from V and 3 bases from J; bases unmatched to any gene: 7.

In its sample, this clone is medium-sized. The rearrangement uses TRGV2 and TRGJ1 or TRGJ2. TCRdb does not report a J gene; here it was assigned by matching the DNA to germline references. The CDR3 totals 13 residues. CDR1 is EGSNGY and CDR2 is YDSYNSKV in the germline V gene. J gave up 0 bases and V 6 bases, and 5 bases lay outside the gene matches. CDR3 nucleotides: TGTGCCACCTGGTTTTCGAATTATTATAAGAAACTCTTT. Translation gives CATWFSNYYKKLF.

The chain joins TRGV10 to TRGJP1. No J segment appears in TCRdb, so it was assigned here by matching the sequence to germline. TRGV10 is given ORF status, its function remaining uncertain. The CDR3 length is 14 residues. The V and J ends lost 8 bases and 6 bases, in that order; junction bases with no gene match: 10. The CDR3: CAAWEDNPGWFKIF. In DNA, the CDR3 is TGTGCTGCGTGGGAAGATAATCCTGGTTGGTTCAAGATATTT.

In its sample, this clone ranks as medium-sized. This chain uses TRGV2 with TRGJ1 or TRGJ2. The J gene, absent from TCRdb, was called here by matching the DNA to germline. The CDR3 is 15 residues long. Germline assignment: CDR1 EGSNGY and CDR2 YDSYNSKV. J was trimmed by 7 bases and V by 0 bases; bases with no gene match: 12. The CDR3 is CATWDGRIEGYKKLF. The DNA of the CDR3 is TGTGCCACCTGGGACGGGCGAATAGAAGGGTATAAGAAACTCTTT.